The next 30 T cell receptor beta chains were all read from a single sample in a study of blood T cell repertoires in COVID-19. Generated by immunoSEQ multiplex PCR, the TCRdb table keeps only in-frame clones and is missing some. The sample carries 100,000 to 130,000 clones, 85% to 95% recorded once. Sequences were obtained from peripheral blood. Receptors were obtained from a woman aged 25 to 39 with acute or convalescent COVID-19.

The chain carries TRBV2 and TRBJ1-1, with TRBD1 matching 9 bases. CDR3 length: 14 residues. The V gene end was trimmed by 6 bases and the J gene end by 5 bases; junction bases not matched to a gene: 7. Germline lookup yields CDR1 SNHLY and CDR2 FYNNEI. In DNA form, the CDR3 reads TGTGCCAGCAGCCCCGGGACAGGGAAAACTGAAGCTTTCTTT. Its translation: CASSPGTGKTEAFF.

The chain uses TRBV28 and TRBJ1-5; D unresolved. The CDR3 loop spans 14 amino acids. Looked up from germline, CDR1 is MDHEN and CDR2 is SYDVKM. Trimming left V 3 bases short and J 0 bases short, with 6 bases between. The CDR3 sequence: CASSFPVSNQPQHF. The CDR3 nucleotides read TGTGCCAGCAGTTTCCCGGTTAGCAATCAGCCCCAGCATTTT.

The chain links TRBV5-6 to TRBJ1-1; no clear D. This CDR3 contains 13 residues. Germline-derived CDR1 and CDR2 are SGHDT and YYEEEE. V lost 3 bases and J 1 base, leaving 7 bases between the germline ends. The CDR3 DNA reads TGTGCCAGCAGCTGGAACAGGAACACTGAAGCTTTCTTT. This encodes CASSWNRNTEAFF.

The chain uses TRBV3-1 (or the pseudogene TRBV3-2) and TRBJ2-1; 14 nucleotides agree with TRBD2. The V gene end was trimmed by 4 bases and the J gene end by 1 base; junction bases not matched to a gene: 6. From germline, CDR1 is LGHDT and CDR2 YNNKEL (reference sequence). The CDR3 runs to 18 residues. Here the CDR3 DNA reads TGTGCCAGCAGCCTCCTGGGGACTAGCGGGAGTTCCTACAATGAGCAGTTCTTC. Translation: CASSLLGTSGSSYNEQFF.

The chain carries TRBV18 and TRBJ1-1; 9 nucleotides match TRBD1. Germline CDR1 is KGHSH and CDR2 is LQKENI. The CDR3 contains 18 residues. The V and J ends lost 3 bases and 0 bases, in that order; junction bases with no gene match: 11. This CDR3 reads CASSPGADRGMMNTEAFF. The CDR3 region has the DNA TGTGCCAGCTCACCTGGGGCGGACAGGGGCATGATGAACACTGAAGCTTTCTTT.

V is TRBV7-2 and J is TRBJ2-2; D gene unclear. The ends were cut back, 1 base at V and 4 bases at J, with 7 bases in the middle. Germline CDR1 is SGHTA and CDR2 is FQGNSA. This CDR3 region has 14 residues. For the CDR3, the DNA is TGTGCCAGCAGCTTAGTTTCAGTCACCGGGGAGCTGTTTTTT. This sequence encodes CASSLVSVTGELFF.

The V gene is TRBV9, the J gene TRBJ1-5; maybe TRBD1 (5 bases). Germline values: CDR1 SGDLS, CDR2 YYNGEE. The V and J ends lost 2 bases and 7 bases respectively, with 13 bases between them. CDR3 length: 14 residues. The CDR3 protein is CASSVSGSRQPQHF. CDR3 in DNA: TGTGCCAGCAGCGTTTCAGGGTCGAGGCAGCCCCAGCATTTT.

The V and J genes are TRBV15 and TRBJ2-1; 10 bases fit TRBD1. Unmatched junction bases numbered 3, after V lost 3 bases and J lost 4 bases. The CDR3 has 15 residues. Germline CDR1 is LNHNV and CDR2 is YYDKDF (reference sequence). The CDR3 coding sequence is TGTGCCACCAGCAGCGGGGACAGGGGATACAATGAGCAGTTCTTC. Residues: CATSSGDRGYNEQFF.

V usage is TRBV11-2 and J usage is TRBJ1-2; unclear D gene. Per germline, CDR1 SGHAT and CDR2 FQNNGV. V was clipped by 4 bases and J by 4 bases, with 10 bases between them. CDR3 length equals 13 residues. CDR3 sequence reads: CASSWGGGYGYTF. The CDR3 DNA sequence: TGTGCCAGCAGCTGGGGAGGCGGCTATGGCTACACCTTC.

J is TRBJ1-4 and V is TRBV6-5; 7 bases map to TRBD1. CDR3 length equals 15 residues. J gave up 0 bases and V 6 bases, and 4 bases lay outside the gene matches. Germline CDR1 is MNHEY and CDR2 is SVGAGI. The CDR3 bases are TGTGCCAGCAGAGCGACAGGGACAACTAATGAAAAACTGTTTTTT. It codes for CASRATGTTNEKLFF.

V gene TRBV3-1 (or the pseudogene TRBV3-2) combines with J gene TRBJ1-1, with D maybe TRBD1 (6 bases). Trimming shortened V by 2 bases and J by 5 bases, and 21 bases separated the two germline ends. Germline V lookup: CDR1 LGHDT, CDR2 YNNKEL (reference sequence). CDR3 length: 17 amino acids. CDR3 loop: CASSQRLGPQRGTEAFF. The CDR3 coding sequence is TGTGCCAGCAGCCAAAGATTGGGACCCCAGAGGGGGACTGAAGCTTTCTTT.

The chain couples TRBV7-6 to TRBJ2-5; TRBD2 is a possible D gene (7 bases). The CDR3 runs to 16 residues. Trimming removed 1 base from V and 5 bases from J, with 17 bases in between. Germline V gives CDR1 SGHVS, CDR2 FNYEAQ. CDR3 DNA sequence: TGTGCCAGCAGCTTAGTTGCGGGGGCCACTGGGGAGACCCAGTACTTC. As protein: CASSLVAGATGETQYF. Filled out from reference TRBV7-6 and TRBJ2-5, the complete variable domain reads GAGVSQSPRYKVTKRGQDVALRCDPISGHVSLYWYRQALGQGPEFLTYFNYEAQQDKSGLPNDRFSAERPEGSISTLTIQRTEQRDSAMYRCASSLVAGATGETQYFGPGTRLLVL.

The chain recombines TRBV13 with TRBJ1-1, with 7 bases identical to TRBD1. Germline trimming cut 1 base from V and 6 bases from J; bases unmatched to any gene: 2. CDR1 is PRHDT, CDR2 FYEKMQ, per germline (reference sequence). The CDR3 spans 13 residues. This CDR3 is CASSLAQGAEAFF. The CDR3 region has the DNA TGTGCCAGCAGCTTAGCGCAGGGGGCTGAAGCTTTCTTT.

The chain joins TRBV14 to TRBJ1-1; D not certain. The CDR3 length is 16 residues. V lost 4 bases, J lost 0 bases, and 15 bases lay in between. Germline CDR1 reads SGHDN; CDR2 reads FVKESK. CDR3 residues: CASSLTTYSVNTEAFF. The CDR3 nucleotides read TGTGCCAGCAGCCTAACTACATATTCAGTGAACACTGAAGCTTTCTTT.

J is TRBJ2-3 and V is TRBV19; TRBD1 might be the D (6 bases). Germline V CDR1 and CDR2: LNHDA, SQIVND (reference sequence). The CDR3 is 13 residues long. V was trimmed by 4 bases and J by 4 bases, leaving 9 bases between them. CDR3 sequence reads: CASSTTGADTQYF. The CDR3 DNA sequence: TGTGCCAGTAGTACGACAGGCGCAGATACGCAGTATTTT.

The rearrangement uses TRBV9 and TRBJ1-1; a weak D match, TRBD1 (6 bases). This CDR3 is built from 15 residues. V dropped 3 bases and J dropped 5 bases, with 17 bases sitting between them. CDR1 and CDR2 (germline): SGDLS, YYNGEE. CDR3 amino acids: CASSGNTPRGTEAFF. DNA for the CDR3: TGTGCCAGCAGCGGTAACACCCCCAGGGGTACTGAAGCTTTCTTT.

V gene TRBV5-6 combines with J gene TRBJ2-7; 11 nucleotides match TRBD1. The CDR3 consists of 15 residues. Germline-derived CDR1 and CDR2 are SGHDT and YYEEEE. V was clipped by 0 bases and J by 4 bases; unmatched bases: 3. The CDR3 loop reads CASSLVGQGAYEQYF. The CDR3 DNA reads TGTGCCAGCAGCTTGGTCGGACAGGGGGCTTACGAGCAGTACTTC.

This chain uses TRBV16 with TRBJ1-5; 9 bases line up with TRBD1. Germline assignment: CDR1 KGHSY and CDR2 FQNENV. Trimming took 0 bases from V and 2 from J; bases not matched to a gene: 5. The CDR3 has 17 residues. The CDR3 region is CASSQSGQGWRNQPQHF. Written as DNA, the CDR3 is TGTGCCAGCAGCCAATCGGGACAGGGATGGCGCAATCAGCCCCAGCATTTT.

CDR3 amino acids: CASSPTAVNYGYTF. For the CDR3, the DNA is TGCGCCAGCAGCCCGACAGCAGTGAACTATGGCTACACCTTC. The V and J genes are TRBV10-1 and TRBJ1-2, with D perhaps matching TRBD1 (5 bases). Germline V gene data show CDR1 as WNHNN and CDR2 as SYGVQD (reference sequence). The CDR3 spans 14 residues. Between the trimmed V and J ends, which lost 6 bases and 2 bases, there was a span of 13 bases.

The DNA of the CDR3 is TGTGCCAGTAGCGTCCTTAGACCGGGGACTAGCGGCCCGAATGAGCAGTTCTTC. This codes for CASSVLRPGTSGPNEQFF. The V call is TRBV19, the J call TRBJ2-1; 11 bases align to TRBD2. The CDR3 covers 18 residues. V gave up 6 bases and J gave up 7 bases; unmatched junction bases: 17. Germline V gene sequence: CDR1 LNHDA, CDR2 SQIVND (reference sequence).

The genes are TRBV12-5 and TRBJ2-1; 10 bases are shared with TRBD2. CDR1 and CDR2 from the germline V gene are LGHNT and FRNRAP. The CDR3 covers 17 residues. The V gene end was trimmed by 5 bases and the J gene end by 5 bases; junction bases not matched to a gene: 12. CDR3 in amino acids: CASGTSSGRAGHNEQFF. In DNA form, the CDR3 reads TGTGCTAGTGGTACCTCAAGCGGGAGGGCCGGCCACAATGAGCAGTTCTTC.

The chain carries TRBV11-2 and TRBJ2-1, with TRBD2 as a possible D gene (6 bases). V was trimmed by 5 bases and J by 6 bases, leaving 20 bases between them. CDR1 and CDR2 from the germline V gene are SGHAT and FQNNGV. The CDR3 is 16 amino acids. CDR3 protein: CASSRTGFLGGNEQFF. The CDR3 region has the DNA TGTGCCAGCAGCCGAACTGGGTTTCTGGGAGGCAATGAGCAGTTCTTC.

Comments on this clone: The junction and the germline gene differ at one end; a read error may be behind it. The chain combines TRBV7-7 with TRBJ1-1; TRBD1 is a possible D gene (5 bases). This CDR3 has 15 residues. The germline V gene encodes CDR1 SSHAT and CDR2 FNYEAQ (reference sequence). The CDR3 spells CASSPLLTANTEAFF. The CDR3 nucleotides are TGTGCTAGCAGCCCCCTTTTGACAGCGAACACTGAAGCTTTCTTT.

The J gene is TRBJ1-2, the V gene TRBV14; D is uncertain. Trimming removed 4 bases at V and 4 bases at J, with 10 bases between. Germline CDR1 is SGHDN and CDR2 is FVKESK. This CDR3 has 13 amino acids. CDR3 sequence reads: CASSLPGTYGYTF. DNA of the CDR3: TGTGCCAGCAGCCTACCGGGAACCTATGGCTACACCTTC.

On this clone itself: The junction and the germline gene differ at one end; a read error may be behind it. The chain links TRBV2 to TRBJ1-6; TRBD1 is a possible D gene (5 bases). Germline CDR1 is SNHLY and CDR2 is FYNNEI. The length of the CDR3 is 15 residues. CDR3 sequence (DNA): TGTGCCAGCAGCGAAGGTGGCAGGGATACTTCACCCCTCCACTTT. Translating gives CASSEGGRDTSPLHF.

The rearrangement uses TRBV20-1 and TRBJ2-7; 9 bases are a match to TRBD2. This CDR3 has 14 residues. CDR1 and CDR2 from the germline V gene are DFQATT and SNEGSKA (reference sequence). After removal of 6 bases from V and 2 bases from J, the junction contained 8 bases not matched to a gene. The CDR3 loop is CSASSGGPAYEQYF. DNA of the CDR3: TGCAGTGCCAGTAGCGGGGGCCCAGCCTACGAGCAGTACTTC.

In DNA, the CDR3 is TGTGCCAGCAGTTTATCCTCCAGAAACGAGCAGTACTTC. Residues: CASSLSSRNEQYF. V usage is TRBV27 and J usage is TRBJ2-7; D not certain. The CDR3 has 13 residues. Trimming left V 0 bases short and J 5 bases short, with 8 bases between. Germline CDR1 and CDR2: MNHEY and SMNVEV (reference sequence).

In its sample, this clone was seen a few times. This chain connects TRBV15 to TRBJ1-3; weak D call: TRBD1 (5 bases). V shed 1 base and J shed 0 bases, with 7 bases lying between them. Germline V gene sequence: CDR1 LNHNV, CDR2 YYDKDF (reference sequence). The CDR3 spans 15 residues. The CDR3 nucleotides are TGTGCCACCAGCAGAGGACAGACCTCTGGAAACACCATATATTTT. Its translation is CATSRGQTSGNTIYF. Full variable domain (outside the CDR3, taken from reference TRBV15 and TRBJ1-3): DAMVIQNPRYQVTQFGKPVTLSCSQTLNHNVMYWYQQKSSQAPKLLFHYYDKDFNNEADTPDNFQSRRPNTSFCFLDIRSPGLGDTAMYLCATSRGQTSGNTIYFGEGSWLTVV.

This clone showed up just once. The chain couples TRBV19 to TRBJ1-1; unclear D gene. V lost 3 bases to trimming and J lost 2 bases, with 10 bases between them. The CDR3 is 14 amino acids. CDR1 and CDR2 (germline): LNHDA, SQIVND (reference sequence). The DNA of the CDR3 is TGTGCCAGTAGTATTGGGCAGCCTAACACTGAAGCTTTCTTT. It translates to CASSIGQPNTEAFF. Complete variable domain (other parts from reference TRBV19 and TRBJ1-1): DGGITQSPKYLFRKEGQNVTLSCEQNLNHDAMYWYRQDPGQGLRLIYYSQIVNDFQKGDIAEGYSVSREKKESFPLTVTSAQKNPTAFYLCASSIGQPNTEAFFGQGTRLTVV.

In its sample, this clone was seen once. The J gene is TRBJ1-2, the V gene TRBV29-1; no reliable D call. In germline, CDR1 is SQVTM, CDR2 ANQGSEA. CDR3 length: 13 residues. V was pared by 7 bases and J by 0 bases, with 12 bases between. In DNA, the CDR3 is TGCAGCGCCACGGGGTCCGCTAACTATGGCTACACCTTC. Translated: CSATGSANYGYTF.